This T cell receptor (beta chain) was sequenced for a study of OX40 agonist ivuxolimab in advanced cancers. Sequenced by immunoSEQ multiplex PCR; TCRdb stores in-frame clones only, minus some. The repertoire consists of more than 45,000 clones, with under 95% occurring once and the leading ten covering about 20%. CDR3 length: 17 amino acids. V trimming: 3 bases; J trimming: 8 bases; junction bases outside the gene matches: 11. Germline lookup yields CDR1 ENHRY and CDR2 SYGVKD. This clone was recorded once. Its antigen remains unknown. Study results and caveats: Among expanded peripheral T cells, antigen specificity went undetermined.

The material sequenced was CD4+ or CD8+ T cells sorted from blood, taken in a trial of the OX40 agonist ivuxolimab. The TCR comes from an adult with an advanced solid tumor such as melanoma, head and neck, liver or kidney cancer. The chain recombines TRBV10-3 with TRBJ1-6; 9 bases fit TRBD1. The chain's CDR3 is CAISDPGQGLYDSPLHF. CDR3 DNA sequence: TGTGCCATCAGTGACCCGGGACAGGGTCTGTACGATTCACCCCTCCACTTT.